The rows below give T cell receptor beta chains drawn from one sample of a study of blood T cell repertoires in COVID-19. Here immunoSEQ multiplex PCR was the method, and the copy in TCRdb shows in-frame clones only, minus some. The sample has approximately 290,000 clones, 65% to 85% seen once. Sequenced material: peripheral blood. The receptors derive from a person aged 70 to 85 with COVID-19, enrolled during active disease. The CDR3 runs from the conserved cysteine through the conserved F or W. Each record gives: clone size, J gene, D gene, V gene, CDR3 protein, CDR3 DNA. A D gene is named only where the DNA matches it firmly. Part of the rows lack a size; the others show once, few, many or a class for expanded clones.

size: few
J: TRBJ2-1
D: NA
V: TRBV5-4
CDR3: CASSLGGQIYNEQFF
DNA: TGTGCCAGCAGCTTGGGGGGACAAATCTACAATGAGCAGTTCTTC

size: NA
J: TRBJ2-7
D: NA
V: TRBV7-2
CDR3: CASSLAGLTYEQYF
DNA: TGTGCCAGCAGCTTAGCGGGGCTGACCTACGAGCAGTACTTC

size: NA
J: TRBJ2-5
D: NA
V: TRBV29-1
CDR3: CSVIPGLIQETQYF
DNA: TGCAGCGTCATTCCGGGACTGATCCAAGAGACCCAGTACTTC

size: NA
J: TRBJ1-6
D: NA
V: TRBV25-1
CDR3: CASSDLTSGVHNSPLHF
DNA: TGTGCCAGCAGTGACCTGACTAGTGGGGTTCATAATTCACCCCTCCACTTT

size: NA
J: TRBJ2-1
D: NA
V: TRBV3-1/TRBV3-2
CDR3: CASSQMGADPARNEQFF
DNA: TGTGCCAGCAGCCAAATGGGGGCCGACCCGGCCCGGAATGAGCAGTTCTTC

size: NA
J: TRBJ1-6
D: NA
V: TRBV21-1
CDR3: CASSLAGPRSPLHF
DNA: TGTGCCAGCAGCCTTGCAGGGCCGCGTTCACCCCTCCACTTT

size: few
J: TRBJ1-4
D: TRBD1
V: TRBV30
CDR3: CAWLPGGSEKLFF
DNA: TGTGCCTGGTTACCAGGGGGTTCGGAAAAACTGTTTTTT

size: NA
J: TRBJ1-2
D: NA
V: TRBV28
CDR3: CASSSRQVYGYTF
DNA: TGTGCCAGCAGCTCCAGACAGGTTTATGGCTACACCTTC

size: NA
J: TRBJ2-3
D: TRBD2
V: TRBV10-3
CDR3: CAIRSTSGVSTDTQYF
DNA: TGTGCCATCAGGTCGACTAGCGGGGTCAGCACAGATACGCAGTATTTT

size: NA
J: TRBJ1-2
D: TRBD1
V: TRBV5-4
CDR3: CASSSGQGNGYTF
DNA: TGTGCCAGCAGCTCGGGACAGGGGAATGGCTACACCTTC

size: NA
J: TRBJ2-1
D: TRBD2
V: TRBV9
CDR3: CASSVDRTSGLNNEQFF
DNA: TGTGCCAGCAGCGTAGATAGAACTAGCGGACTCAACAATGAGCAGTTCTTC

size: once
J: TRBJ1-6
D: NA
V: TRBV23-1
CDR3: CASRSHVYNCNSPLHF
DNA: TGCGCCAGCAGATCACACGTTTACAATTGCAATTCACCCCTCCACTTT

size: NA
J: TRBJ2-7
D: TRBD1
V: TRBV19
CDR3: CASSGQGRGSYEQYF
DNA: TGTGCCAGTAGTGGACAGGGTCGCGGCTCCTACGAGCAGTACTTC

size: NA
J: TRBJ1-4
D: TRBD1
V: TRBV5-1
CDR3: CASSLDRDRDEKLFF
DNA: TGCGCCAGCAGCTTGGACAGGGACAGGGATGAAAAACTGTTTTTT

size: few
J: TRBJ2-7
D: NA
V: TRBV27
CDR3: CASSPNGGSEQYF
DNA: TGTGCCAGCAGCCCTAATGGAGGGAGCGAGCAGTACTTC

size: NA
J: TRBJ1-5
D: NA
V: TRBV19
CDR3: CASSIAPGYSNQPQHF
DNA: TGTGCCAGTAGTATAGCACCGGGGTATAGCAATCAGCCCCAGCATTTT

size: NA
J: TRBJ2-7
D: NA
V: TRBV10-2
CDR3: CASSLRREQYF
DNA: TGCGCCAGCTCCTTGCGGCGCGAGCAGTACTTC

size: NA
J: TRBJ2-1
D: TRBD2
V: TRBV4-1
CDR3: CASSQVGTRNEQFF
DNA: TGCGCCAGCAGCCAAGTGGGGACTAGGAATGAGCAGTTCTTC

size: NA
J: TRBJ2-5
D: TRBD1
V: TRBV13
CDR3: CASSLRGRETQYF
DNA: TGTGCCAGCAGCTTAAGGGGGCGAGAGACCCAGTACTTC

size: NA
J: TRBJ2-6
D: NA
V: TRBV28
CDR3: CASCRSGANVLTF
DNA: TGTGCCAGCTGTCGGTCTGGGGCCAACGTCCTGACTTTC

size: NA
J: TRBJ2-7
D: TRBD2
V: TRBV14
CDR3: CASSPSRWLAGGQTYEQYF
DNA: TGTGCCAGCAGCCCATCGCGGTGGCTAGCGGGAGGGCAGACCTACGAGCAGTACTTC

size: few
J: TRBJ2-7
D: TRBD2
V: TRBV6-2/TRBV6-3
CDR3: CASSYPGGSYEQYF
DNA: TGTGCCAGCAGTTACCCCGGGGGGTCCTACGAGCAGTACTTC

size: many
J: TRBJ2-5
D: NA
V: TRBV5-1
CDR3: CASSLRSSPWETQYF
DNA: TGCGCCAGCAGCTTGCGAAGCTCGCCGTGGGAGACCCAGTACTTC

size: once
J: TRBJ2-7
D: NA
V: TRBV28
CDR3: CASSAPGVLMDRYF
DNA: TGTGCCAGCAGTGCTCCGGGGGTACTCATGGATCGGTACTTC

size: few
J: TRBJ2-7
D: TRBD2
V: TRBV3-1/TRBV3-2
CDR3: CASSEQGGGSWEQYF
DNA: TGTGCCAGCTCCGAGCAGGGCGGGGGGTCGTGGGAGCAGTACTTC

size: NA
J: TRBJ1-5
D: NA
V: TRBV5-5
CDR3: CASSNRVLSNQPQHF
DNA: TGTGCCAGCAGCAACAGGGTTCTAAGCAATCAGCCCCAGCATTTT

size: NA
J: TRBJ2-1
D: TRBD2
V: TRBV10-3
CDR3: CAISESPGLAGSRYSNEQFF
DNA: TGTGCCATCAGTGAGTCCCCGGGACTAGCGGGATCACGGTATAGCAATGAGCAGTTCTTC

size: NA
J: TRBJ2-2
D: NA
V: TRBV12-5
CDR3: CASGSLAPGELFF
DNA: TGTGCTAGTGGTTCACTAGCCCCCGGGGAGCTGTTTTTT

size: NA
J: TRBJ2-5
D: NA
V: TRBV7-9
CDR3: CASSLGGAKEGKGQYF
DNA: TGTGCCAGCAGCTTAGGGGGCGCGAAGGAGGGGAAGGGCCAGTACTTC

size: NA
J: TRBJ2-1
D: TRBD2
V: TRBV4-1
CDR3: CASRSAGGPGEQFF
DNA: TGCGCCAGCAGATCAGCGGGAGGGCCAGGTGAGCAGTTCTTC

size: NA
J: TRBJ2-7
D: TRBD2
V: TRBV11-2
CDR3: CASTQGLAGGPLLEQYF
DNA: TGTGCCAGCACCCAGGGACTAGCGGGAGGGCCACTTCTCGAGCAGTACTTC

size: NA
J: TRBJ1-1
D: TRBD1
V: TRBV10-1
CDR3: CAKTGGTEVTEAFF
DNA: TGCGCCAAAACAGGGGGGACAGAGGTCACTGAAGCTTTCTTT

size: NA
J: TRBJ1-6
D: TRBD1
V: TRBV6-6
CDR3: CASNHRQGANSPLHF
DNA: TGTGCCAGCAACCACAGACAGGGGGCAAATTCACCCCTCCACTTT

size: NA
J: TRBJ2-1
D: NA
V: TRBV11-2
CDR3: CASSFSGQSGQQFF
DNA: TGTGCCAGCAGCTTTTCGGGACAATCTGGGCAGCAGTTCTTC

size: once
J: TRBJ2-2
D: TRBD1
V: TRBV10-3
CDR3: CAIRRDRGQNTGELFF
DNA: TGTGCCATCAGAAGGGACAGGGGGCAGAACACCGGGGAGCTGTTTTTT

size: NA
J: TRBJ1-4
D: TRBD1
V: TRBV3-1/TRBV3-2
CDR3: CASSRSDRGEEKLFF
DNA: TGTGCCAGCAGCCGATCGGACAGGGGAGAGGAAAAACTGTTTTTT

size: NA
J: TRBJ2-7
D: NA
V: TRBV5-4
CDR3: CASSLSRGSAYEQYF
DNA: TGTGCCAGCAGCTTGAGCCGAGGATCGGCCTACGAGCAGTACTTC

size: NA
J: TRBJ2-3
D: NA
V: TRBV5-4
CDR3: CASSPGTHNTDTQYF
DNA: TGTGCCAGCAGCCCCGGGACTCACAACACAGATACGCAGTATTTT

size: NA
J: TRBJ1-6
D: TRBD1
V: TRBV5-1
CDR3: CASSPGQGAPSSYNSPLHF
DNA: TGCGCCAGCAGCCCGGGACAGGGGGCCCCTAGCTCCTATAATTCACCCCTCCACTTT

size: NA
J: TRBJ1-6
D: TRBD1
V: TRBV28
CDR3: CASSREGDRGDSPLHF
DNA: TGTGCCAGCAGTCGGGAAGGGGACAGGGGTGATTCACCCCTCCACTTT

size: NA
J: TRBJ2-1
D: NA
V: TRBV10-2
CDR3: CASSESGTYNEQFF
DNA: TGCGCCAGCAGTGAATCGGGGACTTACAATGAGCAGTTCTTC

size: NA
J: TRBJ1-1
D: TRBD1
V: TRBV9
CDR3: CASSSNPGDSEAFF
DNA: TGTGCCAGCAGCTCCAACCCTGGGGACAGCGAAGCTTTCTTT

size: NA
J: TRBJ1-2
D: TRBD1
V: TRBV2
CDR3: CASSDRRQGDGGYTF
DNA: TGTGCCAGCAGTGATAGAAGACAGGGGGATGGCGGCTACACCTTC

size: NA
J: TRBJ1-2
D: NA
V: TRBV2
CDR3: CASSLGATYGYTF
DNA: TGTGCCAGCAGTCTAGGAGCTACCTATGGCTACACCTTC

size: NA
J: TRBJ2-2
D: TRBD1
V: TRBV3-1/TRBV3-2
CDR3: CASSQEPGTGNKDTGELFF
DNA: TGTGCCAGCAGCCAAGAACCCGGGACAGGGAATAAGGACACCGGGGAGCTGTTTTTT

size: NA
J: TRBJ1-5
D: TRBD1
V: TRBV5-1
CDR3: CASSPRQGADQPQHF
DNA: TGCGCCAGCAGCCCTCGACAGGGGGCGGATCAGCCCCAGCATTTT

size: NA
J: TRBJ2-3
D: TRBD2
V: TRBV5-1
CDR3: CASSLFERGGTDTQYF
DNA: TGCGCCAGCAGCTTATTTGAGCGGGGGGGTACAGATACGCAGTATTTT

size: NA
J: TRBJ1-1
D: TRBD1
V: TRBV30
CDR3: CAWKAKDRGQGTEAFF
DNA: TGTGCCTGGAAGGCTAAAGACAGGGGGCAAGGCACTGAAGCTTTCTTT

size: NA
J: TRBJ1-6
D: NA
V: TRBV7-3
CDR3: CASSLGQGSSPLHF
DNA: TGTGCCAGCAGCTTGGGGCAGGGGAGTTCACCCCTCCACTTT

size: once
J: TRBJ2-3
D: TRBD2
V: TRBV9
CDR3: CASSATSGGITDTQYF
DNA: TGTGCCAGCAGCGCGACTAGCGGGGGGATCACAGATACGCAGTATTTT

size: NA
J: TRBJ2-2
D: NA
V: TRBV5-1
CDR3: CASSATSLGTGELFF
DNA: TGCGCCAGCAGCGCGACTAGTTTGGGAACCGGGGAGCTGTTTTTT

size: NA
J: TRBJ2-3
D: TRBD1
V: TRBV6-5
CDR3: CASKGQGTDTQYF
DNA: TGTGCCAGCAAAGGACAGGGCACAGATACGCAGTATTTT